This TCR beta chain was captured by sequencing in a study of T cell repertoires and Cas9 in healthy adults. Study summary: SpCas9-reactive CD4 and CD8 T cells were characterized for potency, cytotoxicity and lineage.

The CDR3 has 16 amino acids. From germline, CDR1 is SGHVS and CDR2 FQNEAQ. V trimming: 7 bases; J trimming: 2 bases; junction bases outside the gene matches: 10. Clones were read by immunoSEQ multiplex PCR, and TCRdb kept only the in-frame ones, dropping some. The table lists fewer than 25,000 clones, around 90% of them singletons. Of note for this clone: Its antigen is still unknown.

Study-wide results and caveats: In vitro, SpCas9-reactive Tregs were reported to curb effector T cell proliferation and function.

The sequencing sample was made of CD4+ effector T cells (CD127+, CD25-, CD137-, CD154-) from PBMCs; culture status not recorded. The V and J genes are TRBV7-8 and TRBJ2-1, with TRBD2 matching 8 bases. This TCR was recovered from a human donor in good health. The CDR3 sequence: CASNPSAGVTYNEQFF. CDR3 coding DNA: TGTGCCAGCAACCCTTCAGCGGGGGTGACCTACAATGAGCAGTTCTTC.